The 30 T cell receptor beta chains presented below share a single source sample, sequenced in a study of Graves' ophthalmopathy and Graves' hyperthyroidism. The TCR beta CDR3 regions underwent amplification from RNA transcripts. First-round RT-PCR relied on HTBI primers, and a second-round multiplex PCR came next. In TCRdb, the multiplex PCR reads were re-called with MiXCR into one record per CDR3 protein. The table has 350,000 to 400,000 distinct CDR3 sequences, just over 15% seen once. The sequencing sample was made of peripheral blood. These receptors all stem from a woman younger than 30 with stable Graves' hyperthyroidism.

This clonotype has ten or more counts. DNA of the CDR3: TGTGCCAGCACAACTAGCGCAACCGGGGAGCTGTTTTTT. It is translated as CASTTSATGELFF. V gene TRBV2 combines with J gene TRBJ2-2; TRBD2 matches 7 bases. The J segment lost 5 bases and the V segment lost 7 bases, leaving 4 bases of the junction unmatched. The CDR3 covers 13 residues. CDR1 SNHLY and CDR2 FYNNEI come from the germline V gene.

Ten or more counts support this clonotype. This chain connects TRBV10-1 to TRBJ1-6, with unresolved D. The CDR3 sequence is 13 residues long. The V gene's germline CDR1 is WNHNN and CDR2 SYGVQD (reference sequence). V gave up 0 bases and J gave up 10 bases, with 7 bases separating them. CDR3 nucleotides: TGCGCCAGCAGTGAGTCTCCCGGATCACCCCTCCACTTT. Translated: CASSESPGSPLHF.

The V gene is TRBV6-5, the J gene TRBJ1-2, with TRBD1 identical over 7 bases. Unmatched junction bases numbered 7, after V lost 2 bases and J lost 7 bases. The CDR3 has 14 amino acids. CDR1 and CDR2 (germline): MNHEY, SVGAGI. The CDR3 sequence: CASSYPNHRGGYTF. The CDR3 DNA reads TGTGCCAGCAGTTACCCTAATCACAGGGGTGGCTACACCTTC.

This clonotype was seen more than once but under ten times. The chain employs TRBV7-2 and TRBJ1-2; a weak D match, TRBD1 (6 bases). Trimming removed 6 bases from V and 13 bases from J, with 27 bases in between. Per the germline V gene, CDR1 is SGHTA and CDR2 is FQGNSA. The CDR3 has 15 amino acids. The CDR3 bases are TGTGCCAGCAGGGGGTTGCGGGGCGGGGGCGAAGGATGCACCTTC. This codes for CASRGLRGGGEGCTF. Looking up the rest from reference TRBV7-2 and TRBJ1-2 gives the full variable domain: GAGVSQSPSNKVTEKGKDVELRCDPISGHTALYWYRQSLGQGLEFLIYFQGNSAPDKSGLPSDRFSAERTGGSVSTLTIQRTQQEDSAVYLCASRGLRGGGEGCTFGSGTRLTVV.

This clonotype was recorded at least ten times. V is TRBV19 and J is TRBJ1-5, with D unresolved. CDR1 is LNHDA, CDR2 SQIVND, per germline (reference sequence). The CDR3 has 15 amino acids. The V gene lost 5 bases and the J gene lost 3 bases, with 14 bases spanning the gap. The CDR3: CASSAPGFPNQPQHF. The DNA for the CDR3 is TGTGCCAGTAGTGCGCCGGGATTCCCCAATCAGCCCCAGCATTTT.

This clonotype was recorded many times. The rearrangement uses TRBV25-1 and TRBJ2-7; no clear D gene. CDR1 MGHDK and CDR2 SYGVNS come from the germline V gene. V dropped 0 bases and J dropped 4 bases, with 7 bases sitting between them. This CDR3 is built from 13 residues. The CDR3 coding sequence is TGTGCCAGCAGTGAATATTCGGGTTACGAGCAGTACTTC. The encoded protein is CASSEYSGYEQYF.

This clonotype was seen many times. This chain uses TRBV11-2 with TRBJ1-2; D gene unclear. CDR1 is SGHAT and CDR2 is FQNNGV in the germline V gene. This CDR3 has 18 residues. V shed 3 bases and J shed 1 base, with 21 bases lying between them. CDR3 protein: CASSLYWEPLTINYGYTF. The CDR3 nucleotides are TGTGCCAGCAGCTTGTACTGGGAACCCTTAACAATTAACTATGGCTACACCTTC. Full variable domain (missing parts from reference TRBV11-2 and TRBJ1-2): EAGVAQSPRYKIIEKRQSVAFWCNPISGHATLYWYQQILGQGPKLLIQFQNNGVVDDSQLPKDRFSAERLKGVDSTLKIQPAKLEDSAVYLCASSLYWEPLTINYGYTFGSGTRLTVV.

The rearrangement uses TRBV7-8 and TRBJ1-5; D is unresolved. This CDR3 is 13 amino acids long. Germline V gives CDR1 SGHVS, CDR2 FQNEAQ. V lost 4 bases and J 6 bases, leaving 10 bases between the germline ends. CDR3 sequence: CASSSKGGQPQHF. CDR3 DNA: TGTGCCAGCAGCTCAAAAGGTGGTCAGCCCCAGCATTTT.

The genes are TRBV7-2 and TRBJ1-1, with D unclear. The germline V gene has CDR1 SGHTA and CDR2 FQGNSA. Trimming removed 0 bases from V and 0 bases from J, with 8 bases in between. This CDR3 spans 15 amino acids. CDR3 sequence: CASSLAHSMNTEAFF. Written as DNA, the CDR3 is TGTGCCAGCAGCTTAGCCCACAGCATGAACACTGAAGCTTTCTTT. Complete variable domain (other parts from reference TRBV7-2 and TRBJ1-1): GAGVSQSPSNKVTEKGKDVELRCDPISGHTALYWYRQSLGQGLEFLIYFQGNSAPDKSGLPSDRFSAERTGGSVSTLTIQRTQQEDSAVYLCASSLAHSMNTEAFFGQGTRLTVV.

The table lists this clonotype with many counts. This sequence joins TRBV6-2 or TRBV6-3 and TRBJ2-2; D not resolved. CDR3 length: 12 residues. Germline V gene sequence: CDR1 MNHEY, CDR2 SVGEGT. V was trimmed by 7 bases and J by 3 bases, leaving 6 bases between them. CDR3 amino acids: CASTSDTGELFF. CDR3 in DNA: TGTGCCAGCACCAGCGACACCGGGGAGCTGTTTTTT.

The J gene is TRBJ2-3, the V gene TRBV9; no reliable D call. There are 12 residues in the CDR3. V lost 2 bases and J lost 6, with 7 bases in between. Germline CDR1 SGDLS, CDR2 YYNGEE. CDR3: CASSVVGDTQYF. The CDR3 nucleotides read TGTGCCAGCAGCGTGGTAGGGGATACGCAGTATTTT.

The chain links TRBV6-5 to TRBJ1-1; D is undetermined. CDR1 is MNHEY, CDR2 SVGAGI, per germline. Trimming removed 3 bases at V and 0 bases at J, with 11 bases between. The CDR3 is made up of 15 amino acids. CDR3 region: CASSYLRQLNTEAFF. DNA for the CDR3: TGTGCCAGCAGTTATCTCCGACAACTGAACACTGAAGCTTTCTTT.

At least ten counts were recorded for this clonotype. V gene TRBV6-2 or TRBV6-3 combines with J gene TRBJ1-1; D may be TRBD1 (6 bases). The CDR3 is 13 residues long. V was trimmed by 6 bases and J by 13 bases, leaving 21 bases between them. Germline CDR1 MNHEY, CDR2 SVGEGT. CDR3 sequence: CASSRLGTGMDFF. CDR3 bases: TGTGCCAGCAGCCGCCTGGGCACAGGGATGGATTTCTTT.

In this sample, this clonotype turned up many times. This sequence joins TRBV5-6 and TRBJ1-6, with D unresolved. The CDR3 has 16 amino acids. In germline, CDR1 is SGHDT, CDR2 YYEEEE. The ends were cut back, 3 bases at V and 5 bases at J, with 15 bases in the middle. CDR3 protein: CASSSFRTADNSPLHF. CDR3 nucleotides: TGTGCCAGCAGCTCCTTCAGGACGGCGGATAATTCACCCCTCCACTTT.

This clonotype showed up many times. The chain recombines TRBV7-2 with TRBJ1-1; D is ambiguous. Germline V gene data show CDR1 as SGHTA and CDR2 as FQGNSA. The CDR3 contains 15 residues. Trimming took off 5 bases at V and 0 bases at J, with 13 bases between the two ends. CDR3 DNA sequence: TGTGCCAGCAGCGCAGACAAGATTATGAACACTGAAGCTTTCTTT. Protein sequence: CASSADKIMNTEAFF.

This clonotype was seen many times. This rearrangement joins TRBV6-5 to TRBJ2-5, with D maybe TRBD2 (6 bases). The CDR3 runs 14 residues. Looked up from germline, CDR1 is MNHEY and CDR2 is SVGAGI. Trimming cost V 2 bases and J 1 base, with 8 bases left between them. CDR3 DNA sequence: TGTGCCAGCAGTTACGGGGGAGGCCAAGAGACCCAGTACTTC. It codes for CASSYGGGQETQYF.

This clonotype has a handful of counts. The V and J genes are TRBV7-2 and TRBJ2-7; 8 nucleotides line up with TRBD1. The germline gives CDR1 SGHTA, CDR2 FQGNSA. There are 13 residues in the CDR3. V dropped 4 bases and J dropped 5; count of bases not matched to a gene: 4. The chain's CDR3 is CASSYGQGDEQYF. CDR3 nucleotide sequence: TGTGCCAGCAGCTACGGACAGGGCGACGAGCAGTACTTC.

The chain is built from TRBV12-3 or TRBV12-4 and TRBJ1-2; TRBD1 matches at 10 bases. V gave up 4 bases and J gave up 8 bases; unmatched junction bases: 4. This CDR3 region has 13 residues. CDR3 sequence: CASSSGQGGGYTF. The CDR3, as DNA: TGTGCCAGCAGTTCCGGACAGGGGGGGGGCTACACCTTC.

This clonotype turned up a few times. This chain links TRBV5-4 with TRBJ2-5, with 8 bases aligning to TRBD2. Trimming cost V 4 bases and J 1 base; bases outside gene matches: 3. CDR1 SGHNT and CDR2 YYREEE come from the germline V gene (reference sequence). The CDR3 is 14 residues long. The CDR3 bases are TGTGCCAGCAGCGCCGGGACTAGCCAAGAGACCCAGTACTTC. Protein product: CASSAGTSQETQYF.

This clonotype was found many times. The CDR3 loop reads CASSYSIRPTSGGLLAKNIQYF. The CDR3 DNA reads as TGTGCCAGCAGTTACTCGATCCGGCCAACTAGCGGGGGGCTTCTAGCCAAAAACATTCAGTACTTC. V and J are TRBV6-2 or TRBV6-3 and TRBJ2-4; 12 bases agree with TRBD2. After removal of 0 bases from V and 0 bases from J, the junction contained 15 bases not matched to a gene. The CDR3 covers 22 residues. Germline V lookup: CDR1 MNHEY, CDR2 SVGEGT.

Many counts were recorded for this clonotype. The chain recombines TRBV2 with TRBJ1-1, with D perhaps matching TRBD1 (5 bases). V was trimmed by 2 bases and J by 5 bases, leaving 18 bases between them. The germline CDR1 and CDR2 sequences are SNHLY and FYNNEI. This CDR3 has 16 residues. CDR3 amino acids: CASSEFSPRGGTEAFF. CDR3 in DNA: TGTGCCAGCAGTGAATTTTCCCCCCGGGGGGGGACTGAAGCTTTCTTT.

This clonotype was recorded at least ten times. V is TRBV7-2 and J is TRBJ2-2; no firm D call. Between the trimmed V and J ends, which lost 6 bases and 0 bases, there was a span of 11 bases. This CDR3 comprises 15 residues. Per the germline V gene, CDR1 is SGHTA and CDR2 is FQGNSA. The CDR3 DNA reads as TGTGCCAGCAGATTCAACCCCACGAACACCGGGGAGCTGTTTTTT. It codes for CASRFNPTNTGELFF.

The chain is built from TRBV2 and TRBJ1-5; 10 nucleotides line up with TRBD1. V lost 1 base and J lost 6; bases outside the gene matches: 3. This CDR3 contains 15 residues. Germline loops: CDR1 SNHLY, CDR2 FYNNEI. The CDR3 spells CASSEGQGALQPQHF. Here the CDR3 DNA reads TGTGCCAGCAGTGAAGGACAGGGGGCACTTCAGCCCCAGCATTTT.

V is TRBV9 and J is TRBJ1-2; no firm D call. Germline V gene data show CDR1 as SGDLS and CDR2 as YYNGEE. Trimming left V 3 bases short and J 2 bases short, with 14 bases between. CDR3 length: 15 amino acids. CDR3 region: CASSARGRLNYGYTF. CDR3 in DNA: TGTGCCAGCAGCGCCCGCGGCCGATTGAACTATGGCTACACCTTC.

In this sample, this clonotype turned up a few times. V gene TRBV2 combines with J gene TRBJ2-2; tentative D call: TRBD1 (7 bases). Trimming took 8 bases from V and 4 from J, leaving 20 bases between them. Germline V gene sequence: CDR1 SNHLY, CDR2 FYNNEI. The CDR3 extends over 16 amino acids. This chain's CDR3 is CASSWDAQGGTGELFF. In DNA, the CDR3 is TGTGCCAGCTCATGGGATGCCCAGGGGGGCACCGGGGAGCTGTTTTTT.

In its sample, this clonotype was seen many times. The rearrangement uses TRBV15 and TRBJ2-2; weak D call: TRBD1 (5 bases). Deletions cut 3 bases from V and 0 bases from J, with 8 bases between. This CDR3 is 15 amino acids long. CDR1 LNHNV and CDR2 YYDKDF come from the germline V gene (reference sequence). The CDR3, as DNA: TGTGCCACCAGCAGGGACATCGCGAACACCGGGGAGCTGTTTTTT. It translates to CATSRDIANTGELFF.

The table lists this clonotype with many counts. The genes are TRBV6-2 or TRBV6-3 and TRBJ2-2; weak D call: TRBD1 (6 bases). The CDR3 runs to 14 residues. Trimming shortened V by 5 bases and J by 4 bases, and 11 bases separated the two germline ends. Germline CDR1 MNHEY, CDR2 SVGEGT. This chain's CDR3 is CASSMAGATGELFF. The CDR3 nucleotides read TGTGCCAGCAGTATGGCAGGGGCCACCGGGGAGCTGTTTTTT.

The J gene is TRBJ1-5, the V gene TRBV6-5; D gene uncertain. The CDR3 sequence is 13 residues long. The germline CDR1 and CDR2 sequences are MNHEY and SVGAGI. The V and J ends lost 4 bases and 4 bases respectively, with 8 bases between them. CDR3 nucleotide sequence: TGTGCCAGCAGTTTCGGGATGAATCAGCCCCAGCATTTT. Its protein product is CASSFGMNQPQHF.

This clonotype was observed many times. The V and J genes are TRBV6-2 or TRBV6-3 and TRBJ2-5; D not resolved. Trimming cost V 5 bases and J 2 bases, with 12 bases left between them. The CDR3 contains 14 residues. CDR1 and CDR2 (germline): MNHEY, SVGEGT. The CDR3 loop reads CASSPSTVQETQYF. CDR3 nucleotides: TGTGCCAGCAGTCCCTCGACGGTACAAGAGACCCAGTACTTC.

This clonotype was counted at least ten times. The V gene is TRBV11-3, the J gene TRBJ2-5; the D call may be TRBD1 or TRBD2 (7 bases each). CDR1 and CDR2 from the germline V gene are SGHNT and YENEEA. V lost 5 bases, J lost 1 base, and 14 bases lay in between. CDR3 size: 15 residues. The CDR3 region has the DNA TGTGCCAGCAGCCACCTCAGGGGGGGCCAAGAGACCCAGTACTTC. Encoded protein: CASSHLRGGQETQYF.